Below, one T cell receptor (beta chain) is given with its context. Its antigen remains unknown. CDR1 SGDLS and CDR2 YYNGEE come from the germline V gene. V shed 4 bases, J shed 2 bases, and the junction held 7 bases outside the gene matches. The CDR3 consists of 17 residues. These data come from a study of T-cell memory formation after mild COVID-19. Study-level points and caveats: The finding that pre-infection memory included some responding clones suggested that cross-reactive memory joined. Clones which contracted sat mainly in CM and EM if CD4+, and in EMRA if CD8+. There was a balanced CD4/CD8 profile in clones contracting day 15 to 85, and later expanders leaned CD4+.

5'RACE primed at constant segments yielded TCR alpha and TCR beta cDNA libraries bearing sample barcodes and UMIs. From the 5' RACE reads, TCRdb called clonotypes with MiXCR, one entry per CDR3 protein. The data show under 400,000 distinct CDR3 sequences, with 25% to 30% seen just once and about 13% held by the top ten. The TCR comes from an adult woman who had mild COVID-19 (a few samples of this study predate the infection). Cell type and time point are not known. The sequencing input was PBMCs or a T cell subset sorted from them (not recorded which). V and J are TRBV9 and TRBJ2-1, with 12 bases matching TRBD2. CDR3 sequence (DNA): TGTGCCAGCAGCCCGCAACTAGCGGGAGGCCCCTACAATGAGCAGTTCTTC. This encodes CASSPQLAGGPYNEQFF.